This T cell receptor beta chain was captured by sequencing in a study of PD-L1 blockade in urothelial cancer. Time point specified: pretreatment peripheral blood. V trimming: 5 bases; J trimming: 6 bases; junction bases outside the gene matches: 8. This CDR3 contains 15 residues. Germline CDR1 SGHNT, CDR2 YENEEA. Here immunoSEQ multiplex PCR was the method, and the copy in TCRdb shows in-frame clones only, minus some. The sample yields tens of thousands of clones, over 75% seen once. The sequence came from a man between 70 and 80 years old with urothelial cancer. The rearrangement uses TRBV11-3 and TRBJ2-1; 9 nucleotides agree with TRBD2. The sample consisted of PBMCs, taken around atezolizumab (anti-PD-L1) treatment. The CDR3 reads CASSPPLAGINEQFF. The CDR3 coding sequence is TGTGCCAGCAGCCCTCCCCTAGCGGGGATCAATGAGCAGTTCTTC.